This record covers a single TCR beta chain. What it binds is not known. The entry originates in a study of T cells in Graves' hyperthyroidism and ophthalmopathy. Notes on the study in general: Most thyroid-expanded clonotypes above 0.001 were also found in blood. Ophthalmopathy stood apart from stable hyperthyroidism in a 13 V-J model.

From RNA transcripts, TCR beta CDR3 regions were amplified. The study used the HTBI primer set for a first-round RT-PCR of the TCR CDR3. TCRdb fed the multiplex PCR reads into MiXCR, producing one record per CDR3 protein. The profile covers a few hundred thousand distinct CDR3 sequences, with around 15% appearing a single time and less than 3.5% taken by the ten largest. Lactation, pregnancy, other autoimmune disease or uncontrolled infection led to exclusion of patients. Together with thyroid ultrasound, orbital computed tomography, serum thyroxine and TRAb, clinical symptoms were used for diagnoses. The CDR3 spans 14 residues. V lost 6 bases to trimming and J lost 4 bases, with 16 bases between them. CDR1 and CDR2 (germline): DFQATT, SNEGSKA (reference sequence).

Sequencing was carried out using blood. This chain joins TRBV20-1 and TRBJ2-1, with D perhaps assigned TRBD1 or TRBD2 (5 bases each). This clonotype was sampled from a woman between 40 and 55 years old with Graves' ophthalmopathy. The CDR3, as DNA: TGCAGTGCCCCCAGGCGAGGGGCATACAATGAGCAGTTCTTC. It yields the protein CSAPRRGAYNEQFF.